This TCR beta chain was recovered during a study of blood T cell repertoires in COVID-19. Across the whole study: The study drew acute and convalescent COVID-19 samples from the United States, Italy and Spain.

The CDR3 is made up of 18 amino acids. V lost 4 bases and J lost 0; bases outside the gene matches: 13. Germline V gene lookup returns CDR1 SGDLS and CDR2 YYNGEE. Per the study methods: Counts of nucleated cells, estimated from reference gene primer amplification, were obtained. TCRdb's copy holds only in-frame clones and misses some; the assay was immunoSEQ multiplex PCR. That table furnishes V, J and clone size, whereas the DNA furnished D and trimming. The sample holds 300,000 or so clones; around nine tenths are singletons and the top ten take over 1%. The receptor's source is a man aged 65-85 years with acute or convalescent COVID-19. This chain links TRBV9 with TRBJ1-3; 7 nucleotides align to TRBD1. Material for sequencing was peripheral blood. For the CDR3, the DNA is TGTGCCAGCAGCCGAACGACACAGGGGATGGACTCTGGAAACACCATATATTTT. Amino acid sequence: CASSRTTQGMDSGNTIYF. Drawing the rest from reference TRBV9 and TRBJ1-3, the complete variable domain is DSGVTQTPKHLITATGQRVTLRCSPRSGDLSVYWYQQSLDQGLQFLIQYYNGEERAKGNILERFSAQQFPDLHSELNLSSLELGDSALYFCASSRTTQGMDSGNTIYFGEGSWLTVV.